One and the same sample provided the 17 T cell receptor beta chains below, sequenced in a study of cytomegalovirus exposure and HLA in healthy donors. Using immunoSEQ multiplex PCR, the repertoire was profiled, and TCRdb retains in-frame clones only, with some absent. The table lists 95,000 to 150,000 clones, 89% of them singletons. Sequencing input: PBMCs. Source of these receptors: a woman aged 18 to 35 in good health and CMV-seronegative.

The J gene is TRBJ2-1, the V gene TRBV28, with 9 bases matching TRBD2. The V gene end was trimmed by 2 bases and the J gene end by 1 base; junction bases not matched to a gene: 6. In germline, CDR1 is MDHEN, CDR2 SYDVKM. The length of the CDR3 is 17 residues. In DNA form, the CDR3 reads TGTGCCAGCAGTTTACGCACGGGACTAGCTTCCTACAATGAGCAGTTCTTC. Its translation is CASSLRTGLASYNEQFF.

The CDR3 here is CASSDAGSTTDTQYF. For the CDR3, the DNA is TGTGCCAGCAGTGATGCGGGAAGTACCACAGATACGCAGTATTTT. The chain has TRBV6-1 and TRBJ2-3, with D perhaps matching TRBD2 (6 bases). The CDR3 is made up of 15 amino acids. The germline CDR1 and CDR2 sequences are MNHNS and SASEGT. V was clipped by 3 bases and J by 2 bases, with 12 bases between them.

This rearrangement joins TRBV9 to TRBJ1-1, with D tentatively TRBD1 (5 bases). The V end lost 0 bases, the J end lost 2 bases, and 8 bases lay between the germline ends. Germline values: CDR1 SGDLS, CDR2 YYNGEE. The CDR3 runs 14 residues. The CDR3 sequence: CASSVGTPNTEAFF. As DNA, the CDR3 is TGTGCCAGCAGCGTAGGGACACCAAACACTGAAGCTTTCTTT.

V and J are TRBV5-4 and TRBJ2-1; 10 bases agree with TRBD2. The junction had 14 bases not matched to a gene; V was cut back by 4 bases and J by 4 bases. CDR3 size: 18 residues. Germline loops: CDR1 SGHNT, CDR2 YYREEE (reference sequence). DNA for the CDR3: TGTGCCAGCAGCCGTCCGTCGGCTAGCGGGAGATCTTACAATGAGCAGTTCTTC. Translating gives CASSRPSASGRSYNEQFF.

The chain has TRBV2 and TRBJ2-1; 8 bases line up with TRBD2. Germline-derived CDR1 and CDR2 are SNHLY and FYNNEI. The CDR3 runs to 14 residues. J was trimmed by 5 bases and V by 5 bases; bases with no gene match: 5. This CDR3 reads CASSTGGPNNEQFF. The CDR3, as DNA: TGTGCCAGCAGTACGGGAGGGCCCAACAATGAGCAGTTCTTC.

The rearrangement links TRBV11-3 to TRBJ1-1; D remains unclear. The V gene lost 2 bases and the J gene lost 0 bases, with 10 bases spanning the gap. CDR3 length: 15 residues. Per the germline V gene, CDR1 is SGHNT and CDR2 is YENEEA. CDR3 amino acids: CASSLKPFVNTEAFF. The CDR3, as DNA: TGTGCCAGCAGCTTAAAGCCGTTTGTGAACACTGAAGCTTTCTTT.

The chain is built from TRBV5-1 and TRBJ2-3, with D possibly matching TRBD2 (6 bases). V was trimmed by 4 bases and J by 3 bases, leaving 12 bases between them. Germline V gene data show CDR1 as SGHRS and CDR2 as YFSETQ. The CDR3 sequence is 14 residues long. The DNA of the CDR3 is TGCGCCAGCAGCGCGGCTAGCGAGACAGATACGCAGTATTTT. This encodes CASSAASETDTQYF.

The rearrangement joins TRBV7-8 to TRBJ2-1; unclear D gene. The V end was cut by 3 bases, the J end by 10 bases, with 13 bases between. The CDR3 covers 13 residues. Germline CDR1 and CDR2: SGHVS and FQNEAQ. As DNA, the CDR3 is TGTGCCAGCAGCTTCGGTCCGACAAGCGAGCAGTTCTTC. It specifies CASSFGPTSEQFF.

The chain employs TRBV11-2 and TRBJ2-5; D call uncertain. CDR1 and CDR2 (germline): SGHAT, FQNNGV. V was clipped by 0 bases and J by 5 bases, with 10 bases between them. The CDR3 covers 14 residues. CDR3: CASSLDGQIETQYF. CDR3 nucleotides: TGTGCCAGCAGCTTAGATGGGCAGATCGAGACCCAGTACTTC.

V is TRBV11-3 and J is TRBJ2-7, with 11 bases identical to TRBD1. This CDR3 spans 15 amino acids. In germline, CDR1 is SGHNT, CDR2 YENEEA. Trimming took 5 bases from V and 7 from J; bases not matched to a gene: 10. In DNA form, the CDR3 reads TGTGCCAGCAGCCGGGGACAGGGGGTCAGCGGGGAGCAGTACTTC. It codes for CASSRGQGVSGEQYF.

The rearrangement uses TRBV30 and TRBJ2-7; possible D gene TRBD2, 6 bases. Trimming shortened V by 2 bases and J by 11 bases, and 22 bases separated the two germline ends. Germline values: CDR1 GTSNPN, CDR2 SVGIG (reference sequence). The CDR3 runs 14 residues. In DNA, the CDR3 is TGTGCCTGGAGTTCGGGACTCCAAAAGTTGAATGAGTACTTC. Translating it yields CAWSSGLQKLNEYF.

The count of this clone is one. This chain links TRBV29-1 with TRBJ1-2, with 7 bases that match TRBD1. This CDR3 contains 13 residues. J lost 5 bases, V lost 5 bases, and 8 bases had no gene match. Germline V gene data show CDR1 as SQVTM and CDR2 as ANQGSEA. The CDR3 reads CSVSTGALYGYTF. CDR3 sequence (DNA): TGCAGCGTTTCCACAGGGGCCCTTTATGGCTACACCTTC.

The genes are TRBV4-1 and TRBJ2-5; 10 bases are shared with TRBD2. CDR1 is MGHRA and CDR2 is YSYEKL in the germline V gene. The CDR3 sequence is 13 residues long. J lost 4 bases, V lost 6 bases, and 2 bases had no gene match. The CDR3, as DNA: TGCGCCAGCAGGGGACTAGCGAGAGAGACCCAGTACTTC. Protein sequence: CASRGLARETQYF.

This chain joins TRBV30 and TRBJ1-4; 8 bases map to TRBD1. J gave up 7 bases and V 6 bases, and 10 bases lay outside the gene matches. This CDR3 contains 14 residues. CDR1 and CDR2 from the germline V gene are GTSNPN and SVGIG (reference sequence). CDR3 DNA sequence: TGTGCCTGTGGAACCGGGACAGGCATTGAAAAACTGTTTTTT. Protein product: CACGTGTGIEKLFF.

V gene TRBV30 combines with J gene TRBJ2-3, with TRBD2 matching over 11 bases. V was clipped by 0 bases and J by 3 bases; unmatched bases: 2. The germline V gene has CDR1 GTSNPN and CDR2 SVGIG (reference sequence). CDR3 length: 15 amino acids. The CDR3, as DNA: TGTGCCTGGAGTGTACTAGCGGGAGATACAGATACGCAGTATTTT. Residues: CAWSVLAGDTDTQYF.

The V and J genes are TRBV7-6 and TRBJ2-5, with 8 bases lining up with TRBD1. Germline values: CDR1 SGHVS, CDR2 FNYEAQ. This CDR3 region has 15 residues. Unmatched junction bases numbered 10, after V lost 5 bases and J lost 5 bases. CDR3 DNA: TGTGCCAGCAGCCTAATGACAGGGGATGTTGAGACCCAGTACTTC. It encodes CASSLMTGDVETQYF.

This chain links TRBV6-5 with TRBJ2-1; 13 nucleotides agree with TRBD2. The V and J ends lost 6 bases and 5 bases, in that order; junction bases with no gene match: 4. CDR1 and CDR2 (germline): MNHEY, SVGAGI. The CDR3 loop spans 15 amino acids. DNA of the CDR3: TGTGCCAGCAGCCGACTAGCGGGAGGTCACAATGAGCAGTTCTTC. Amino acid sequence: CASSRLAGGHNEQFF.